This TCR beta chain was sequenced for a study of blood T cells in healthy people across ages. A sample-barcoded 5' primer and a J-beta primer mix were used in a second PCR of about 6 to 11 cycles. Each of the cDNA molecules was tagged by a template-switch adaptor with 12 random nucleotides. In TCRdb, the 5' RACE reads were re-called with MiXCR into one record per CDR3 protein. The repertoire includes over a million distinct CDR3 sequences, roughly two fifths of them detected once, and just over 4% sits in the top ten. Concerning this clonotype: Its matching antigen is unknown.

Overall study results and limits: Researchers deemed the diversity estimates from one million T cells underestimates.

Caucasian individuals from Russia who were healthy and aged about 6 to 90 acted as donors. Every donor contributed about 10 milliliters of peripheral blood by blood draw. Germline V CDR1 and CDR2: SGHTA, FQGNSA. V was clipped by 2 bases and J by 0 bases; unmatched bases: 1. The CDR3 has 17 amino acids. This receptor was taken from a woman under 30 in good health. V and J are TRBV7-2 and TRBJ2-6, with 10 positions matching TRBD2. The sequencing input was blood. The CDR3 DNA follows: TGTGCCAGCAGCTTAACTAGCGGGACCTCTGGGGCCAACGTCCTGACTTTC. Amino acid sequence: CASSLTSGTSGANVLTF.